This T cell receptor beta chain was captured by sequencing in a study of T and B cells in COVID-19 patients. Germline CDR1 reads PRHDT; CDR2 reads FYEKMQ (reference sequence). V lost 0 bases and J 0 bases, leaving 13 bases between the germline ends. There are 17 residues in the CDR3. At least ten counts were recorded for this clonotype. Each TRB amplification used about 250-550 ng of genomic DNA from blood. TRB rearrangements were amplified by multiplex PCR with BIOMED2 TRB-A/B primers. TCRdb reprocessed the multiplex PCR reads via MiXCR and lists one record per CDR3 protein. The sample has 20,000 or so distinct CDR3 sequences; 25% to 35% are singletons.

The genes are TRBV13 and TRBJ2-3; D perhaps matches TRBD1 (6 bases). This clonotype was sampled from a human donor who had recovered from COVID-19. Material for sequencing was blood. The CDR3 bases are TGTGCCAGCAGCTTAGGGACCGGGACAACTAGCACAGATACGCAGTATTTT. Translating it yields CASSLGTGTTSTDTQYF.